A single sample is the source of the 28 T cell receptor beta chains below, sequenced in a study of cytomegalovirus exposure and HLA in healthy donors. The PCR used 60 Vbeta and 13 Jbeta primers. Sequencing used immunoSEQ multiplex PCR; TCRdb keeps in-frame clones, though not all of them. The sample lists over 150,000 clones, over 80% seen once, with about 2% in the top ten. The material sequenced was PBMCs. These receptors all come from a human donor in good health.

V is TRBV11-2 and J is TRBJ1-1, with D unclear. V lost 1 base, J lost 0 bases, and 9 bases lay in between. Germline values: CDR1 SGHAT, CDR2 FQNNGV. There are 15 residues in the CDR3. CDR3 sequence reads: CASSLGGGMNTEAFF. CDR3 bases: TGTGCCAGCAGCTTAGGTGGCGGAATGAACACTGAAGCTTTCTTT.

This clone was seen more than once but under ten times. This chain connects TRBV27 to TRBJ1-5, with unresolved D. The CDR3 has 13 residues. The germline V and J ends were trimmed by 2 bases and 7 bases, with 9 bases remaining between them. Germline lookup yields CDR1 MNHEY and CDR2 SMNVEV (reference sequence). Here the CDR3 reads CASSLAGSQPQHF. The CDR3, as DNA: TGTGCCAGCAGTTTAGCGGGATCCCAGCCCCAGCATTTT.

The V and J genes are TRBV10-3 and TRBJ2-1; possible D gene TRBD2, 7 bases. The germline V gene encodes CDR1 ENHRY and CDR2 SYGVKD. The CDR3 has 14 residues. The V end lost 4 bases, the J end lost 7 bases, and 14 bases lay between the germline ends. The CDR3 DNA is TGTGCCATCAGTGTTGGGGGGGCCTTGAATGAGCAGTTCTTC. This gives the protein CAISVGGALNEQFF.

The genes are TRBV5-6 and TRBJ2-5; 9 positions agree with TRBD2. CDR3 length: 15 amino acids. V was clipped by 1 base and J by 7 bases; unmatched bases: 8. Per germline, CDR1 SGHDT and CDR2 YYEEEE. CDR3 protein: CASSLLSAGGRTQYF. The CDR3 nucleotides read TGTGCCAGCAGCTTGTTGTCAGCGGGGGGCCGGACCCAGTACTTC.

The gene calls are TRBV6-4 and TRBJ2-3, with D possibly being TRBD1 (5 bases). V was pared by 3 bases and J by 3 bases, with 10 bases between. CDR3 length: 14 amino acids. CDR1 MRHNA and CDR2 SNTAGT come from the germline V gene. CDR3 DNA: TGTGCCAGCAGTGAAACAGGCGGAACAGATACGCAGTATTTT. Its protein is CASSETGGTDTQYF.

The chain combines TRBV6-5 with TRBJ2-1; 7 nucleotides line up with TRBD1. This CDR3 is built from 15 residues. Germline loops: CDR1 MNHEY, CDR2 SVGAGI. Trimming at V came to 2 bases and at J to 3 bases, leaving 4 bases not matched to a gene. As DNA, the CDR3 is TGTGCCAGCAGTTACGTTACAGGGGACTACAATGAGCAGTTCTTC. This codes for CASSYVTGDYNEQFF.

In this sample, this clone turned up once. J is TRBJ1-2 and V is TRBV25-1; D remains ambiguous. The germline V and J ends were trimmed by 0 bases and 6 bases, with 14 bases remaining between them. Germline loops: CDR1 MGHDK, CDR2 SYGVNS. CDR3 size: 15 residues. The DNA of the CDR3 is TGTGCCAGCAGTGAATATTCTCGGGATTTGGATGGCTACACCTTC. Amino acid sequence: CASSEYSRDLDGYTF.

This chain uses TRBV4-3 with TRBJ1-2; 8 nucleotides align to TRBD1. V dropped 4 bases and J dropped 4; count of bases not matched to a gene: 5. CDR1 and CDR2 (germline): LGHNA, YSLEER. This CDR3 is 14 amino acids long. The CDR3 DNA is TGCGCCAGCAGCCCAGGGGGCAGTATCTATGGCTACACCTTC. Its protein product is CASSPGGSIYGYTF.

Turning to this clone: This CDR3 is also generated by other DNA sequences in the sample. The chain employs TRBV10-3 and TRBJ2-7; D is perhaps TRBD1 (5 bases). Trimming removed 5 bases from V and 3 bases from J, with 8 bases in between. Germline V gene lookup returns CDR1 ENHRY and CDR2 SYGVKD. The CDR3 covers 12 residues. The CDR3, as DNA: TGTGCCATCAGTCAGGGATTCTACGAGCAGTACTTC. It yields the protein CAISQGFYEQYF.

The rearrangement links TRBV18 to TRBJ1-4; no definite D call. The ends were cut back, 6 bases at V and 5 bases at J, with 16 bases in the middle. Germline CDR1 is KGHSH and CDR2 is LQKENI. CDR3 length: 15 residues. CDR3 DNA: TGTGCCAGCTCGGGAGACGCCGCAGTCAATGAAAAACTGTTTTTT. Protein sequence: CASSGDAAVNEKLFF.

The chain joins TRBV4-1 to TRBJ2-4; the match to TRBD1 covers 7 bases. Unmatched junction bases numbered 11, after V lost 4 bases and J lost 2 bases. CDR1 and CDR2 from the germline V gene are MGHRA and YSYEKL. This CDR3 is 17 amino acids long. CDR3 loop: CASSPWGTVLTKNIQYF. CDR3 in DNA: TGCGCCAGCAGCCCCTGGGGGACAGTTTTGACCAAAAACATTCAGTACTTC.

This clone was counted between two and nine times. This chain uses TRBV4-3 with TRBJ1-3, with D unclear. The CDR3 runs 16 residues. Germline CDR1 LGHNA, CDR2 YSLEER. The V end was cut by 0 bases, the J end by 1 base, with 10 bases between. CDR3 sequence reads: CASSQDRAGSGNTIYF. CDR3 nucleotide sequence: TGCGCCAGCAGCCAAGATCGGGCGGGTTCTGGAAACACCATATATTTT.

The chain is built from TRBV20-1 and TRBJ1-2, with a possible D match to TRBD1 (5 bases). With 2 bases removed from V and 8 bases from J, the gap between germline ends came to 9 bases. From germline, CDR1 is DFQATT and CDR2 SNEGSKA (reference sequence). The length of the CDR3 is 11 residues. DNA of the CDR3: TGCAGTGCTAGATGGGGGGAGGGCTACACCTTC. The encoded protein is CSARWGEGYTF.

V is TRBV5-1 and J is TRBJ2-3, with TRBD1 matching over 7 bases. V lost 0 bases, J lost 4 bases, and 2 bases stayed unmatched. Germline V gene sequence: CDR1 SGHRS, CDR2 YFSETQ. The CDR3 runs to 14 residues. The CDR3 region has the DNA TGCGCCAGCAGCTTGGAGGGGGCCCCAGATACGCAGTATTTT. Translated: CASSLEGAPDTQYF.

The rearrangement uses TRBV6-1 and TRBJ1-2, with a possible D match to TRBD1 (5 bases). V was cut by 8 bases and J by 8 bases, with 18 bases left in between. Germline loops: CDR1 MNHNS, CDR2 SASEGT. This CDR3 has 13 amino acids. The CDR3 nucleotides are TGTGCCAGCCATCCCCCAGGACAACTAGGCTACACCTTC. Residues: CASHPPGQLGYTF.

The CDR3 DNA reads as TGCGCCAGCAGCGGAGGGGGGGCCCAAGAGACCCAGTACTTC. Residues: CASSGGGAQETQYF. V and J are TRBV5-1 and TRBJ2-5; D might be TRBD2 (7 bases). The CDR3 has 14 amino acids. Deletions cut 4 bases from V and 1 base from J, with 11 bases between. In germline, CDR1 is SGHRS, CDR2 YFSETQ.

This clone was seen a handful of times. This sequence joins TRBV6-5 and TRBJ1-1; 8 bases align to TRBD1. The trim removed 2 bases at V and 6 bases at J, leaving 2 bases unmatched. Germline values: CDR1 MNHEY, CDR2 SVGAGI. The length of the CDR3 is 13 residues. CDR3 protein: CASSYGTGPEAFF. CDR3 bases: TGTGCCAGCAGTTACGGGACAGGACCTGAAGCTTTCTTT.

This chain uses TRBV7-9 with TRBJ1-3; the match to TRBD1 covers 9 bases. The CDR3 has 18 residues. With V trimmed by 5 bases and J by 1 base, 12 bases remained unmatched. Germline CDR1 is SEHNR and CDR2 is FQNEAQ (reference sequence). CDR3 bases: TGTGCCAGCAGCCCAGTTCGGACAGGGGCGGTATCTGGAAACACCATATATTTT. Its protein product is CASSPVRTGAVSGNTIYF.

The table lists this clone with a count of one. The rearrangement uses TRBV7-2 and TRBJ1-1, with D possibly TRBD1 on 5 matching bases. The germline gives CDR1 SGHTA, CDR2 FQGNSA. There are 13 residues in the CDR3. The V end lost 6 bases, the J end lost 2 bases, and 10 bases lay between the germline ends. This CDR3 reads CASSVDRNTEAFF. As DNA, the CDR3 is TGTGCCAGCAGTGTTGACAGAAACACTGAAGCTTTCTTT.

This clone came up a few times. This chain uses TRBV27 with TRBJ2-1, with 14 bases identical to TRBD2. The CDR3 covers 18 residues. CDR1 MNHEY and CDR2 SMNVEV come from the germline V gene (reference sequence). With V trimmed by 4 bases and J by 9 bases, 14 bases remained unmatched. As DNA, the CDR3 is TGTGCCAGCAGTTCAAGACTAGCGGGGGGGCGCTGGTTGAGTGAGCAGTTCTTC. It yields the protein CASSSRLAGGRWLSEQFF.

The chain employs TRBV9 and TRBJ2-5, with 9 bases lining up with TRBD2. V dropped 3 bases and J dropped 5; count of bases not matched to a gene: 8. The CDR3 sequence is 15 residues long. Germline assignment: CDR1 SGDLS and CDR2 YYNGEE. CDR3 residues: CASSDSGGPVETQYF. For the CDR3, the DNA is TGTGCCAGCAGCGACAGCGGGGGGCCAGTGGAGACCCAGTACTTC.

The chain recombines TRBV2 with TRBJ1-2; 10 nucleotides align to TRBD1. Germline-derived CDR1 and CDR2 are SNHLY and FYNNEI. V lost 2 bases and J lost 6; bases outside the gene matches: 6. The CDR3 is made up of 15 amino acids. The CDR3, as DNA: TGTGCCAGCAGTGAACGGACAGGGGGTTTCGATGGCTACACCTTC. As protein: CASSERTGGFDGYTF.

The V gene is TRBV29-1, the J gene TRBJ1-2, with TRBD1 matching over 7 bases. The CDR3 extends over 14 amino acids. Germline CDR1 is SQVTM and CDR2 is ANQGSEA. Trimming took 0 bases from V and 3 from J; bases not matched to a gene: 4. As DNA, the CDR3 is TGCAGCGTTGAAGAAGACAGGGTGGACTATGGCTACACCTTC. It translates to CSVEEDRVDYGYTF.

The CDR3 coding sequence is TGTGCCAGCAGTCAAACAGGGAACACTGAAGCTTTCTTT. This sequence encodes CASSQTGNTEAFF. This chain connects TRBV7-9 to TRBJ1-1, with D possibly TRBD1 on 5 matching bases. Germline V gives CDR1 SEHNR, CDR2 FQNEAQ (reference sequence). V lost 6 bases and J 1 base, leaving 9 bases between the germline ends. The CDR3 covers 13 residues.

The CDR3 region is CASRYDRVEAFF. The CDR3 region has the DNA TGTGCCAGCAGGTACGACAGGGTTGAAGCTTTCTTT. The chain recombines TRBV6-6 with TRBJ1-1; 7 bases are shared with TRBD1. Trimming at V came to 6 bases and at J to 7 bases, leaving 5 bases not matched to a gene. This CDR3 has 12 amino acids. Germline-derived CDR1 and CDR2 are MNHNY and SVGAGI (reference sequence).

The chain carries TRBV5-8 and TRBJ1-2; a possible D gene is TRBD1 (6 bases). V lost 1 base and J lost 7, with 8 bases in between. Per germline, CDR1 SGHTS and CDR2 YDEGEE. This CDR3 region has 12 residues. The CDR3: CASSLRQAGYTF. Here the CDR3 DNA reads TGTGCCAGCAGCTTGAGACAGGCTGGCTACACCTTC.

This clone was recorded a few times. V usage is TRBV9 and J usage is TRBJ2-2, with 9 bases aligning to TRBD2. Germline-derived CDR1 and CDR2 are SGDLS and YYNGEE. J lost 0 bases, V lost 5 bases, and 14 bases had no gene match. The CDR3 loop spans 19 amino acids. The CDR3 loop is CASSARVASGDPNTGELFF. CDR3 DNA: TGTGCCAGCAGTGCCAGGGTGGCTAGCGGGGATCCGAACACCGGGGAGCTGTTTTTT.

V gene TRBV5-1 combines with J gene TRBJ2-3; D not certain. This CDR3 has 14 residues. The ends were cut back, 2 bases at V and 5 bases at J, with 12 bases in the middle. Germline CDR1 SGHRS, CDR2 YFSETQ. CDR3 nucleotide sequence: TGCGCCAGCAGCTTAAGTACCGCACAAGATACGCAGTATTTT. Amino acid sequence: CASSLSTAQDTQYF.